This entry lists 3 T cell receptor beta chains sequenced from one sample in a study of blood T cell repertoires in COVID-19. Data came from immunoSEQ multiplex PCR; TCRdb stores just in-frame clones and leaves some out. The sample holds around 300,000 clones; roughly nine tenths are singletons and the top ten take 1.7%. Sample: PBMCs or T cells enriched from blood (not recorded which). The receptors come from a woman aged 40 to 55 who had recovered from COVID-19.

The rearrangement links TRBV7-2 to TRBJ2-5, with 12 bases lining up with TRBD2. V trimming: 7 bases; J trimming: 2 bases; junction bases outside the gene matches: 8. This CDR3 is 16 amino acids long. Germline V gene sequence: CDR1 SGHTA, CDR2 FQGNSA. CDR3 loop: CASTHPLAGGQETQYF. The CDR3 DNA reads as TGTGCCAGCACCCATCCCCTAGCGGGAGGGCAAGAGACCCAGTACTTC.

The CDR3 reads CASSLGGRGEKLFF. In DNA, the CDR3 is TGTGCCAGCAGCTTAGGAGGCAGGGGGGAAAAACTGTTTTTT. The chain links TRBV7-2 to TRBJ1-4, with 7 bases lining up with TRBD1. Germline CDR1 is SGHTA and CDR2 is FQGNSA. The CDR3 sequence is 14 residues long. After removal of 1 base from V and 8 bases from J, the junction contained 4 bases not matched to a gene.

The count of this clone is one. The chain couples TRBV15 to TRBJ2-6, with D maybe TRBD1 (7 bases). The CDR3 is made up of 17 amino acids. With 3 bases removed from V and 4 bases from J, the gap between germline ends came to 16 bases. Germline CDR1 is LNHNV and CDR2 is YYDKDF (reference sequence). The CDR3 nucleotides are TGTGCCACCAGCAGGGCGGGACAGAAATCCGGGGCCAACGTCCTGACTTTC. Amino acids: CATSRAGQKSGANVLTF.